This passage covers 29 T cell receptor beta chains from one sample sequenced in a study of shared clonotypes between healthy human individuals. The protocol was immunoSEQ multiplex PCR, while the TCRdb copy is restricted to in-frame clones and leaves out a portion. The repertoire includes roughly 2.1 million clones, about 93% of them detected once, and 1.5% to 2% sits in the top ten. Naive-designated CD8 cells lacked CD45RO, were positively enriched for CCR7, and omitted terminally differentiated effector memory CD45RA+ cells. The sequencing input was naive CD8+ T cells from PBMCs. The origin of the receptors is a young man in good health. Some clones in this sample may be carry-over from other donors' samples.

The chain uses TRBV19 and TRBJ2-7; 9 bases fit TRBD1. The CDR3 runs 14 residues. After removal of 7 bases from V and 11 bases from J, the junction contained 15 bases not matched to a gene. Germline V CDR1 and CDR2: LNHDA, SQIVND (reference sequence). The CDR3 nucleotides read TGTGCCAGTAAAATCCCTCGGGACAGGGAACCGGAGTACTTC. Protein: CASKIPRDREPEYF.

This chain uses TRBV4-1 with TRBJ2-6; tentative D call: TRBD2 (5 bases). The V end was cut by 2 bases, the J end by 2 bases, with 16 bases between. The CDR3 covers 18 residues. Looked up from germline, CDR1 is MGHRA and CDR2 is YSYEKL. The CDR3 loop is CASSQQHKVGTGANVLTF. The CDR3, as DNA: TGCGCCAGCAGCCAACAACACAAGGTCGGGACTGGGGCCAACGTCCTGACTTTC.

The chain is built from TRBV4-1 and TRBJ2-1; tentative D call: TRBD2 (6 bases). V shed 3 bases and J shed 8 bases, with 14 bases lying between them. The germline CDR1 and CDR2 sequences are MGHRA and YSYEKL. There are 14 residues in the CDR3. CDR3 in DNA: TGCGCCAGCAGCCACGGGAAGACTAGAGATGAGCAGTTCTTC. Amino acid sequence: CASSHGKTRDEQFF.

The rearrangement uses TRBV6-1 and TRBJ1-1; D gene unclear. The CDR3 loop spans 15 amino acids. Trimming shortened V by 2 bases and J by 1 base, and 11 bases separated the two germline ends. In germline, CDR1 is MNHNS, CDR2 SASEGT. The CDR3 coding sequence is TGTGCCAGCAGTGAATTCCCAGGTACGAACACTGAAGCTTTCTTT. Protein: CASSEFPGTNTEAFF.

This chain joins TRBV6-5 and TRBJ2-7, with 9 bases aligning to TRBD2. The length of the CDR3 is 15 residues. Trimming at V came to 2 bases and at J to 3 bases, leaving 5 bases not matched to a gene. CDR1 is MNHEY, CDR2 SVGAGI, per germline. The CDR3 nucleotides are TGTGCCAGCAGTTACGCCGGGACTAGCAACTACGAGCAGTACTTC. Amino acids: CASSYAGTSNYEQYF.

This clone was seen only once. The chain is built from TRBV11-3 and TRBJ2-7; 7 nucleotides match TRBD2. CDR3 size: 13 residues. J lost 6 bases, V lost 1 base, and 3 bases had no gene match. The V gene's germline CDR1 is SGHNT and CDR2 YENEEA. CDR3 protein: CASSLAAGREQYF. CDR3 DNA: TGTGCCAGCAGCTTAGCAGCGGGGCGCGAGCAGTACTTC.

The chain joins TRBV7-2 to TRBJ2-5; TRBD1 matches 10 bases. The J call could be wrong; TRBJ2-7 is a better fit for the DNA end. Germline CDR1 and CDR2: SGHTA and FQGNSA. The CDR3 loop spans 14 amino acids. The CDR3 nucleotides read TGTGCCAGCAGCTCGACAGGGGGCGGAAACGAGCAGTACTTC. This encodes CASSSTGGGNEQYF.

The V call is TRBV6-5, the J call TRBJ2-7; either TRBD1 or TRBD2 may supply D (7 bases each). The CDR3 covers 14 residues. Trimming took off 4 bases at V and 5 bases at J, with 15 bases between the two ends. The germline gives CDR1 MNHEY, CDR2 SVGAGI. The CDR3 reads CASSSQGGVHEQYF. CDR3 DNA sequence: TGTGCCAGCAGTTCCCAGGGGGGGGTGCACGAGCAGTACTTC.

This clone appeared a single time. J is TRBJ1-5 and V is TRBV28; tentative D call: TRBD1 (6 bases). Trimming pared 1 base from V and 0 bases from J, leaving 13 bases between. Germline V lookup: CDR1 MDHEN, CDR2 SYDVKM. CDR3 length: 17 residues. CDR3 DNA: TGTGCCAGCAGTTTATCCCTGACAGGCCATAGCAATCAGCCCCAGCATTTT. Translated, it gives CASSLSLTGHSNQPQHF.

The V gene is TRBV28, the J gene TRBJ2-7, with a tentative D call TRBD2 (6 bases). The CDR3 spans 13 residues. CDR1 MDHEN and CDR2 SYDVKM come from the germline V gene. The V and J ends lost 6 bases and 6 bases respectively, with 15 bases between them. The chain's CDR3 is CASRLPLGGEQYF. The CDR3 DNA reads TGTGCCAGCAGACTCCCGCTCGGGGGCGAGCAGTACTTC.

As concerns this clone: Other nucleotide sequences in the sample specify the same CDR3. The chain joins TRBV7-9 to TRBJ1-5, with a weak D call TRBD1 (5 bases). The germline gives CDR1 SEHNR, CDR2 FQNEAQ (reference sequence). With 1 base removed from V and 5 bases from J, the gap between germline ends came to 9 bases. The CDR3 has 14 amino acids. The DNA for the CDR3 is TGTGCCAGCAGCTTAGAAACGGGGGATCAGCCCCAGCATTTT. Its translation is CASSLETGDQPQHF.

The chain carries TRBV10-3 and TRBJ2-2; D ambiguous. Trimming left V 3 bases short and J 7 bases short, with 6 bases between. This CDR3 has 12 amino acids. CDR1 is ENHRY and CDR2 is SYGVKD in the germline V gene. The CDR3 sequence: CAISDLGGELFF. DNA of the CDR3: TGTGCCATCAGTGATCTCGGCGGGGAGCTGTTTTTT.

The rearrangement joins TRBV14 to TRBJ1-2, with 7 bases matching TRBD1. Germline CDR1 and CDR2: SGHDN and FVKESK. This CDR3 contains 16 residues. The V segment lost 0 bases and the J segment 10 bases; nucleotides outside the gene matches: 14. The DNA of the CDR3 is TGTGCCAGCAGCCAAGATATAAGACAGGGAAGGTCGATCTACACCTTC. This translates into CASSQDIRQGRSIYTF. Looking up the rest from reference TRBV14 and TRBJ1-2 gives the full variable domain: EAGVTQFPSHSVIEKGQTVTLRCDPISGHDNLYWYRRVMGKEIKFLLHFVKESKQDESGMPNNRFLAERTGGTYSTLKVQPAELEDSGVYFCASSQDIRQGRSIYTFGSGTRLTVV.

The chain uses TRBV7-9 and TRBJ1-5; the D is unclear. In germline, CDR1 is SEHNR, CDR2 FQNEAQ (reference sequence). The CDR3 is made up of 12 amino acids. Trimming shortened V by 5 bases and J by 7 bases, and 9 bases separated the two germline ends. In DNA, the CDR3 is TGTGCCAGCAGCCATATTGGGCAGCCCCAGCATTTT. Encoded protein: CASSHIGQPQHF.

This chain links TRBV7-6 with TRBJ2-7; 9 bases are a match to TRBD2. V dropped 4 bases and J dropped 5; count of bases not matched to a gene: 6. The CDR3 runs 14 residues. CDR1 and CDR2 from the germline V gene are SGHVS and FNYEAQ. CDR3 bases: TGTGCCAGCAGCTCGAGACTAGCGGTCGACGAGCAGTACTTC. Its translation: CASSSRLAVDEQYF.

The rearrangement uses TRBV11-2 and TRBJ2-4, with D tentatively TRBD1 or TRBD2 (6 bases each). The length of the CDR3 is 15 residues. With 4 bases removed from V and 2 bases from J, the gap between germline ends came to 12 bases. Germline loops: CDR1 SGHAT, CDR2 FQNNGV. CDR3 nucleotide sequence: TGTGCCAGCAGCTACGGGGGCGCGCCCAAAAACATTCAGTACTTC. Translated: CASSYGGAPKNIQYF.

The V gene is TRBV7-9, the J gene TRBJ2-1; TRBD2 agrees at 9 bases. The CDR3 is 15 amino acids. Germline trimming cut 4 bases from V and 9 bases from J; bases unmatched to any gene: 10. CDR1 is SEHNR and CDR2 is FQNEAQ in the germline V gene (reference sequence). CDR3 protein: CASSSNSGSIPEQFF. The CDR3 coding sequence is TGTGCCAGCAGCTCCAATAGCGGGAGTATCCCTGAGCAGTTCTTC.

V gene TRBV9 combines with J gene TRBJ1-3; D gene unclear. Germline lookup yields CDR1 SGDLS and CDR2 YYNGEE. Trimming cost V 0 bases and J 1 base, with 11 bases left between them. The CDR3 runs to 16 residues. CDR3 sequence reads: CASSVDKGTSGNTIYF. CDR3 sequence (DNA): TGTGCCAGCAGCGTAGATAAGGGCACATCTGGAAACACCATATATTTT.

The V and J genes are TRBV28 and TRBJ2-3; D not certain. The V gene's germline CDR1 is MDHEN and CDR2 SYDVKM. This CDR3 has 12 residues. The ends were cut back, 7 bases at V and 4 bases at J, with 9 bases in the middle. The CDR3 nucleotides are TGTGCCAGCATTAAATCTCCAGATACGCAGTATTTT. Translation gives CASIKSPDTQYF.

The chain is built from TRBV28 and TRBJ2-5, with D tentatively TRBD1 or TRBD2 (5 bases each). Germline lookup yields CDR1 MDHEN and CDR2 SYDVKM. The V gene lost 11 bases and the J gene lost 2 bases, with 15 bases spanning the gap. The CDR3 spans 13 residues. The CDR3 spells CAARKWGQETQYF. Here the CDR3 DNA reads TGTGCCGCCCGCAAATGGGGGCAAGAGACCCAGTACTTC.

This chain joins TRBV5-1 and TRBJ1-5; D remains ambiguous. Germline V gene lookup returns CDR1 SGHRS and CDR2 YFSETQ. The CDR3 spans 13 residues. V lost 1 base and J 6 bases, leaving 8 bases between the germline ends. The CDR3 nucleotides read TGCGCCAGCAGCTTGCGGGGAAGTCAGCCCCAGCATTTT. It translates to CASSLRGSQPQHF. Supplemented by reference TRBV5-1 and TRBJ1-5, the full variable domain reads KAGVTQTPRYLIKTRGQQVTLSCSPISGHRSVSWYQQTPGQGLQFLFEYFSETQRNKGNFPGRFSGRQFSNSRSEMNVSTLELGDSALYLCASSLRGSQPQHFGDGTRLSIL.

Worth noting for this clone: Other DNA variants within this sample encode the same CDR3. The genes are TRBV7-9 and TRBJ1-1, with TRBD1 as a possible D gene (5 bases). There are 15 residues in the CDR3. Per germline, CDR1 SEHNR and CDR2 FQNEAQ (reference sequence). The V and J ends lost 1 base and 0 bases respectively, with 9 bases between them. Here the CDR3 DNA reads TGTGCCAGCAGCTTAGTAGAGGGGATGAACACTGAAGCTTTCTTT. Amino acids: CASSLVEGMNTEAFF.

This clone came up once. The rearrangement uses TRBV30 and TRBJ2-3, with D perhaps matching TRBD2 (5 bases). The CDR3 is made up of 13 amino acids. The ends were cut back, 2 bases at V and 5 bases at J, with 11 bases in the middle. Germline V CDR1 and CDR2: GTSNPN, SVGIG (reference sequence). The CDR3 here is CAWSLGREDTQYF. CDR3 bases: TGTGCCTGGAGTTTGGGTCGGGAAGATACGCAGTATTTT. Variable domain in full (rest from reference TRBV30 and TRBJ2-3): SQTIHQWPATLVQPVGSPLSLECTVEGTSNPNLYWYRQAAGRGLQLLFYSVGIGQISSEVPQNLSASRPQDRQFILSSKKLLLSDSGFYLCAWSLGREDTQYFGPGTRLTVL.

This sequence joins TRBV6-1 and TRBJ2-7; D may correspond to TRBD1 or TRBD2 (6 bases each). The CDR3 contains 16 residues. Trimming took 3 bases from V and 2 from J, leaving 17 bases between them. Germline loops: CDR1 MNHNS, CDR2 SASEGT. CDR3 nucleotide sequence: TGTGCCAGCAGTGAGGGGGGTCACAGGGCAACCTACGAGCAGTACTTC. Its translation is CASSEGGHRATYEQYF.

This chain's CDR3 is CASSLVGTGESEQYF. DNA of the CDR3: TGTGCCAGCAGCTTAGTTGGGACAGGGGAGTCCGAGCAGTACTTC. This chain connects TRBV7-2 to TRBJ2-7; TRBD1 aligns across 10 bases. The germline CDR1 and CDR2 sequences are SGHTA and FQGNSA. This CDR3 spans 15 amino acids. J lost 6 bases, V lost 1 base, and 6 bases had no gene match.

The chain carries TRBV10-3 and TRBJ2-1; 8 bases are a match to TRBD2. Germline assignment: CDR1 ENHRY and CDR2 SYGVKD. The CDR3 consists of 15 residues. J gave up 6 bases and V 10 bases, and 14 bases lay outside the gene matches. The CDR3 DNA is TGTGCCACGAAATCGGGGGGGGAGGTCCTCAATGAGCAGTTCTTC. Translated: CATKSGGEVLNEQFF.

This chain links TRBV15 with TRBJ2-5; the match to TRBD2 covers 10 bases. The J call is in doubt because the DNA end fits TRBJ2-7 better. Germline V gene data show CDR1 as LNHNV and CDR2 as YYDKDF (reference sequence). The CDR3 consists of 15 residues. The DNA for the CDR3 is TGTGCCACCAGCAGAGTCGATAGCGGGAGGATCGAGCAGTACTTC. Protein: CATSRVDSGRIEQYF.

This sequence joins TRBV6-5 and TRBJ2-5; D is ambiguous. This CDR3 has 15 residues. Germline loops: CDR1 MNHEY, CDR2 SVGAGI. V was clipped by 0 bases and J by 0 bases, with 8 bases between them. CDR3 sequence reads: CASSYSIDYQETQYF. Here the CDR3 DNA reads TGTGCCAGCAGTTACTCCATAGATTACCAAGAGACCCAGTACTTC.

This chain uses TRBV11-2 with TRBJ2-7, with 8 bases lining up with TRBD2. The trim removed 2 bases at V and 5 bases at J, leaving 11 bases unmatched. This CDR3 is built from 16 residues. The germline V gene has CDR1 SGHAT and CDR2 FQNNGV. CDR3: CASSLFSRGGKNEQYF. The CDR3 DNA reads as TGTGCCAGCAGCTTATTCTCCCGGGGGGGGAAAAACGAGCAGTACTTC. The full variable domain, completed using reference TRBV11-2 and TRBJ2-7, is EAGVAQSPRYKIIEKRQSVAFWCNPISGHATLYWYQQILGQGPKLLIQFQNNGVVDDSQLPKDRFSAERLKGVDSTLKIQPAKLEDSAVYLCASSLFSRGGKNEQYFGPGTRLTVT.